The clone carrying this T cell receptor (beta chain) showed up just once. This sample was included in a study of T cell clones after liver transplantation. Study summary: Samples came from ITN030ST, which attempted immunosuppression withdrawal within 2 years of liver transplantation. TCRbeta sequencing after a pre-transplant mixed lymphocyte reaction identified graft-donor-reactive clones, later tracked in post-transplant blood. Without induction therapy, subjects received standard immunosuppression until 12-24 months post-transplant.

Sorting of unstimulated PBMCs yielded separate CD3+CD4+ and CD3+CD8+ fractions. This CDR3 has 15 amino acids. V was shortened by 4 bases and J by 0 bases, with 11 bases between the two germline ends. From germline, CDR1 is SGHRS and CDR2 YFSETQ. TCRdb keeps only in-frame clones here, not all; method: immunoSEQ multiplex PCR. This table has 75,000 to 95,000 clones, approximately 87% appearing once. The material was CD4+ T cells from blood, obtained at the 22-month timepoint. The TCR sequence derives from a human patient who received a liver transplant. The graft donor may be the source of some T cells. V is TRBV5-1 and J is TRBJ1-5; D call uncertain. As DNA, the CDR3 is TGCGCCAGCAGCCCGGACGGAGCTAGCAATCAGCCCCAGCATTTT. It yields the protein CASSPDGASNQPQHF.